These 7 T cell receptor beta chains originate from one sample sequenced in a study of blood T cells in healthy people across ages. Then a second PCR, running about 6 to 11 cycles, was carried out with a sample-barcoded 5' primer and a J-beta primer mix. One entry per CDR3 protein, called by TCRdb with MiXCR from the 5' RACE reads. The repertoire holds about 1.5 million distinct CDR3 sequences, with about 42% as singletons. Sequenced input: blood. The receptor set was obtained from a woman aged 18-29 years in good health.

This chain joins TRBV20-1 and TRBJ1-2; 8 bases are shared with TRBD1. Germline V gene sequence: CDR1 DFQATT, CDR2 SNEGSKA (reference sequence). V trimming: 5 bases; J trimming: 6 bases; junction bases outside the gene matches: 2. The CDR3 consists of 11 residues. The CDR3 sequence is CSAHRGDGYTF. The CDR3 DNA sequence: TGCAGTGCTCACAGGGGGGATGGCTACACCTTC.

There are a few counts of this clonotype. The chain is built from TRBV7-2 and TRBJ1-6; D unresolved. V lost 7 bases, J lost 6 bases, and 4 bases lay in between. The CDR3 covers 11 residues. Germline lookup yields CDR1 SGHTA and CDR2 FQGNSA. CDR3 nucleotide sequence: TGTGCCAGCAATTCTAATTCACCCCTCCACTTT. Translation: CASNSNSPLHF.

CDR3: CASSFGGPYSEKLFF. CDR3 DNA: TGTGCCAGCAGTTTTGGTGGGCCGTATTCTGAAAAACTGTTTTTT. The genes are TRBV12-3 or TRBV12-4 and TRBJ1-4; no clear D gene. The V gene lost 3 bases and the J gene lost 7 bases, with 15 bases spanning the gap. The CDR3 contains 15 residues.

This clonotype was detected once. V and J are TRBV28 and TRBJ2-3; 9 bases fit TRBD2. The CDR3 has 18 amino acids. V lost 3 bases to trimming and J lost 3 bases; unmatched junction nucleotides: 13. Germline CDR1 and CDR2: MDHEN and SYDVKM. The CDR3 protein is CASSFPLAGSQRTDTQYF. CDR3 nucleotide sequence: TGTGCCAGCAGTTTTCCCCTAGCGGGAAGTCAAAGAACAGATACGCAGTATTTT.

CDR3 nucleotide sequence: TGCGCCAGCAGCCAAGGGGTAGGGTTGATGAACACTGAAGCTTTCTTT. Translated, it gives CASSQGVGLMNTEAFF. The chain joins TRBV4-3 to TRBJ1-1; D gene unclear. The CDR3 consists of 16 residues. Germline CDR1 reads LGHNA; CDR2 reads YSLEER. Trimming shortened V by 1 base and J by 0 bases, and 12 bases separated the two germline ends.

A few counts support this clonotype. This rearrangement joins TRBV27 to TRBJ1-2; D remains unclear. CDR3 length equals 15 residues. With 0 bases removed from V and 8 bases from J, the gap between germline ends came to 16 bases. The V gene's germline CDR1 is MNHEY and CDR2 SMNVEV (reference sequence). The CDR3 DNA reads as TGTGCCAGCAGTTTATCGGCAGCCCTTGGTTGGGGCTACACCTTC. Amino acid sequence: CASSLSAALGWGYTF.

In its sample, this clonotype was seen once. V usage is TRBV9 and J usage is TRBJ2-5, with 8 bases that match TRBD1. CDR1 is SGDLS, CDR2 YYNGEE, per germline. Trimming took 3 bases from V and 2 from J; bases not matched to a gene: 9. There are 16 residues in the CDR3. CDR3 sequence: CASSGRTGLPQETQYF. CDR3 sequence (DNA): TGTGCCAGCAGCGGTCGGACAGGGCTTCCACAAGAGACCCAGTACTTC. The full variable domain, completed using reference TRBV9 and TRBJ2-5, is DSGVTQTPKHLITATGQRVTLRCSPRSGDLSVYWYQQSLDQGLQFLIQYYNGEERAKGNILERFSAQQFPDLHSELNLSSLELGDSALYFCASSGRTGLPQETQYFGPGTRLLVL.